The 23 T cell receptor beta chains below were found in one sample sequenced in a study of T cells after yellow fever vaccination. TCRdb ran MiXCR on the 5' RACE reads and lists one entry per CDR3 protein. This table holds hundreds of thousands of distinct CDR3 sequences, around 4% found once. The sample consisted of PBMCs, taken on the day of the yellow fever booster vaccination. Every receptor here comes from a man between 18 and 35 years old who received the YFV17D yellow fever vaccine.

The chain employs TRBV7-2 and TRBJ2-3, with 10 bases aligning to TRBD2. The CDR3 extends over 19 amino acids. Per the germline V gene, CDR1 is SGHTA and CDR2 is FQGNSA. J lost 6 bases, V lost 3 bases, and 18 bases had no gene match. CDR3 loop: CASSFFTHIVAGGDDTQYF. Written as DNA, the CDR3 is TGTGCCAGCAGCTTCTTTACCCATATTGTAGCGGGGGGCGATGATACGCAGTATTTT.

This clonotype has more than one count but fewer than ten. This chain joins TRBV4-2 and TRBJ2-3; D possibly corresponds to TRBD2 (5 bases). The CDR3 has 15 amino acids. Trimming shortened V by 1 base and J by 4 bases, and 12 bases separated the two germline ends. In germline, CDR1 is LGHNA, CDR2 YNFKEQ. CDR3 loop: CASSQGTLRADTQYF. CDR3 DNA: TGTGCCAGCAGCCAAGGGACCCTGAGGGCAGATACGCAGTATTTT.

This clonotype was seen a few times. V gene TRBV19 combines with J gene TRBJ2-1; D is perhaps TRBD2 (6 bases). V gave up 3 bases and J gave up 4 bases, with 10 bases separating them. The length of the CDR3 is 14 residues. Germline V gene data show CDR1 as LNHDA and CDR2 as SQIVND (reference sequence). CDR3 amino acids: CASSMAGRYNEQFF. CDR3 in DNA: TGTGCCAGTAGTATGGCAGGGAGGTACAATGAGCAGTTCTTC.

This clonotype appeared a few times. This chain connects TRBV3-1 to TRBJ2-3; tentatively, D is TRBD2 (6 bases). The CDR3 is 14 amino acids. Germline V CDR1 and CDR2: LGHDT, YNNKEL (reference sequence). Trimming removed 4 bases from V and 5 bases from J, with 13 bases in between. The CDR3 DNA sequence: TGTGCCAGCAGCCGCTCTTTCGGGGGAGATACGCAGTATTTT. This encodes CASSRSFGGDTQYF.

This clonotype was detected only a few times. This chain joins TRBV9 and TRBJ2-2, with D possibly matching TRBD2 (5 bases). Germline V lookup: CDR1 SGDLS, CDR2 YYNGEE. There are 15 residues in the CDR3. Trimming removed 2 bases at V and 4 bases at J, with 12 bases between. CDR3 amino acids: CASSVRVGGTGELFF. In DNA, the CDR3 is TGTGCCAGCAGCGTGAGGGTCGGCGGCACCGGGGAGCTGTTTTTT.

This clonotype came up many times. This chain joins TRBV7-3 and TRBJ2-2; D is undetermined. Germline V CDR1 and CDR2: SGHTA, FQGTGA. V was shortened by 5 bases and J by 4 bases, with 20 bases between the two germline ends. There are 17 residues in the CDR3. The CDR3 loop reads CASSPQPIALGTGELFF. The DNA of the CDR3 is TGTGCCAGCAGCCCACAGCCTATTGCCTTAGGCACCGGGGAGCTGTTTTTT.

This clonotype has ten or more counts. The chain joins TRBV7-9 to TRBJ2-3; a possible D gene is TRBD1 (7 bases). V lost 7 bases, J lost 5 bases, and 13 bases lay in between. Germline V gene data show CDR1 as SEHNR and CDR2 as FQNEAQ (reference sequence). There are 13 residues in the CDR3. The CDR3 is CASMEGAGDTQYF. The CDR3 region has the DNA TGTGCCAGCATGGAGGGGGCCGGAGATACGCAGTATTTT.

A few counts support this clonotype. The V and J genes are TRBV7-3 and TRBJ2-1; TRBD2 agrees at 8 bases. V shed 5 bases, J shed 6 bases, and the junction held 9 bases outside the gene matches. Germline CDR1 is SGHTA and CDR2 is FQGTGA. The CDR3 is 15 amino acids. The CDR3: CASSPGGGAPNEQFF. The CDR3 nucleotides read TGTGCCAGCAGCCCGGGGGGGGGGGCCCCCAATGAGCAGTTCTTC.

This clonotype was detected many times. The chain links TRBV7-2 to TRBJ1-6; D is undetermined. The CDR3 is 15 amino acids. The germline V gene has CDR1 SGHTA and CDR2 FQGNSA. V gave up 0 bases and J gave up 9 bases, with 12 bases separating them. The CDR3: CASSLASGNGSPLHF. CDR3 coding DNA: TGTGCCAGCAGCTTAGCTTCGGGAAACGGTTCACCCCTCCACTTT.

This clonotype was picked up many times. The V call is TRBV15, the J call TRBJ2-2; D tentatively reads TRBD1 or TRBD2 (5 bases each). CDR1 is LNHNV, CDR2 YYDKDF, per germline (reference sequence). Trimming removed 1 base from V and 0 bases from J, with 9 bases in between. The CDR3 is 16 amino acids. The CDR3: CATSRGGSSNTGELFF. Written as DNA, the CDR3 is TGTGCCACCAGCAGAGGGGGGAGTTCGAACACCGGGGAGCTGTTTTTT.

This clonotype was seen ten or more times. The chain uses TRBV7-6 and TRBJ2-5; possibly TRBD1 or TRBD2 for D (5 bases each). Trimming cost V 5 bases and J 4 bases, with 17 bases left between them. Per germline, CDR1 SGHVS and CDR2 FNYEAQ. This CDR3 region has 15 residues. The CDR3 region is CASSGTRGKRETQYF. Written as DNA, the CDR3 is TGTGCCAGCAGCGGTACGAGGGGCAAGCGAGAGACCCAGTACTTC.

This chain joins TRBV19 and TRBJ2-2, with D tentatively TRBD1 (6 bases). In germline, CDR1 is LNHDA, CDR2 SQIVND (reference sequence). V gave up 6 bases and J gave up 0 bases, with 11 bases separating them. The CDR3 is 15 amino acids. The CDR3 here is CASRQDRANTGELFF. CDR3 sequence (DNA): TGTGCCAGTAGACAGGACAGAGCGAACACCGGGGAGCTGTTTTTT.

This clonotype was recorded a few times. The chain is built from TRBV12-2 and TRBJ1-5; no check of the table's D call, TRBD1, against the DNA was made. TRBV12-2 is noted as a pseudogene. The CDR3 is 16 amino acids. DNA of the CDR3: TGTGCAAGTCCCACACCCCCGGATAGGGCGGGGCAGCCCCAGCATTTT. Protein: CASPTPPDRAGQPQHF.

The sample holds a few counts of this clonotype. V usage is TRBV3-1 and J usage is TRBJ2-5; tentatively, D is TRBD1 (6 bases). Germline loops: CDR1 LGHDT, CDR2 YNNKEL (reference sequence). The CDR3 has 14 residues. Deletions cut 5 bases from V and 4 bases from J, with 14 bases between. In nucleotides, the CDR3 is TGTGCCAGCAGCGGGGGACACCGCCCAGAGACCCAGTACTTC. Its protein product is CASSGGHRPETQYF.

At least ten counts were recorded for this clonotype. The CDR3 here is CASSQERTSTDTQYF. The CDR3 coding sequence is TGCGCCAGCAGCCAAGAACGGACTAGCACAGATACGCAGTATTTT. The V call is TRBV4-3, the J call TRBJ2-3, with D possibly TRBD2 on 5 matching bases. The germline V gene has CDR1 LGHNA and CDR2 YSLEER. This CDR3 has 15 residues. V gave up 0 bases and J gave up 0 bases, with 7 bases separating them.

There are a few counts of this clonotype. The gene calls are TRBV7-2 and TRBJ2-3; no clear D gene. The CDR3 spans 14 residues. Trimming left V 0 bases short and J 6 bases short, with 10 bases between. The germline V gene encodes CDR1 SGHTA and CDR2 FQGNSA. For the CDR3, the DNA is TGTGCCAGCAGCTTAGCAATAGATCGCGATACGCAGTATTTT. The encoded protein is CASSLAIDRDTQYF. Full variable domain (missing parts from reference TRBV7-2 and TRBJ2-3): GAGVSQSPSNKVTEKGKDVELRCDPISGHTALYWYRQSLGQGLEFLIYFQGNSAPDKSGLPSDRFSAERTGGSVSTLTIQRTQQEDSAVYLCASSLAIDRDTQYFGPGTRLTVL.

There are many counts of this clonotype. The V and J genes are TRBV10-3 and TRBJ2-5; maybe TRBD1 (6 bases). V lost 4 bases and J 3 bases, leaving 15 bases between the germline ends. This CDR3 has 15 residues. CDR1 and CDR2 (germline): ENHRY, SYGVKD. The CDR3 sequence is CAISGGQRGKETQYF. CDR3 nucleotide sequence: TGTGCCATCAGTGGGGGGCAGCGAGGAAAAGAGACCCAGTACTTC.

This clonotype was counted at least ten times. This chain links TRBV6-2 or TRBV6-3 with TRBJ2-5; TRBD2 is a possible D gene (6 bases). This CDR3 spans 15 amino acids. V was cut by 0 bases and J by 7 bases, with 15 bases left in between. The germline gives CDR1 MNHEY, CDR2 SVGEGT. CDR3 nucleotides: TGTGCCAGCAGTTACTCCGCGACTAGTCTGGGGACCCAGTACTTC. It yields the protein CASSYSATSLGTQYF.

Ten or more counts support this clonotype. V and J are TRBV7-2 and TRBJ2-6; weak D call: TRBD2 (5 bases). Germline values: CDR1 SGHTA, CDR2 FQGNSA. The CDR3 runs to 15 residues. Trimming took off 3 bases at V and 3 bases at J, with 9 bases between the two ends. This CDR3 reads CASSFRGIGANVLTF. The CDR3, as DNA: TGTGCCAGCAGCTTTCGGGGTATTGGGGCCAACGTCCTGACTTTC.

This clonotype was seen at least ten times. The V gene is TRBV11-2, the J gene TRBJ2-3; the match to TRBD1 covers 8 bases. The length of the CDR3 is 16 residues. Germline V gene lookup returns CDR1 SGHAT and CDR2 FQNNGV. The J segment lost 4 bases and the V segment lost 2 bases, leaving 8 bases of the junction unmatched. This chain's CDR3 is CASSLSAQGASDTQYF. The DNA for the CDR3 is TGTGCCAGCAGCTTATCCGCGCAGGGGGCTTCAGATACGCAGTATTTT.

This clonotype appeared many times. The chain joins TRBV6-6 to TRBJ2-7; D gene unclear. The germline gives CDR1 MNHNY, CDR2 SVGAGI (reference sequence). Trimming pared 4 bases from V and 3 bases from J, leaving 4 bases between. This CDR3 comprises 11 residues. The CDR3 sequence: CASSLIYEQYF. The CDR3 DNA follows: TGTGCCAGCAGTTTGATCTACGAGCAGTACTTC.

This clonotype has more than one count but fewer than ten. The rearrangement uses TRBV7-6 and TRBJ2-2; D is perhaps TRBD1 or TRBD2 (5 bases each). This CDR3 contains 13 residues. CDR1 and CDR2 (germline): SGHVS, FNYEAQ. Trimming shortened V by 2 bases and J by 7 bases, and 8 bases separated the two germline ends. CDR3 protein: CASSLWGNGELFF. For the CDR3, the DNA is TGTGCCAGCAGCTTATGGGGGAACGGGGAGCTGTTTTTT.

This clonotype was recorded many times. The genes are TRBV4-1 and TRBJ2-5; a possible D gene is TRBD2 (6 bases). Germline V gene sequence: CDR1 MGHRA, CDR2 YSYEKL. V was shortened by 2 bases and J by 2 bases, with 15 bases between the two germline ends. The CDR3 is made up of 16 amino acids. CDR3 protein: CASSQSSRGMQETQYF. CDR3 DNA sequence: TGCGCCAGCAGCCAATCCTCTCGGGGGATGCAAGAGACCCAGTACTTC.